The rows below give T cell receptor beta chains drawn from one sample of a study of OX40 agonist ivuxolimab in advanced cancers. Method: immunoSEQ multiplex PCR; TCRdb's copy keeps in-frame clones and lacks some. Of almost 70,000 clones listed, roughly 90% are singletons. This material consisted of CD4+ or CD8+ T cells sorted from blood, taken in a trial of the OX40 agonist ivuxolimab. These receptors were taken from an adult with an advanced solid tumor such as melanoma, head and neck, liver or kidney cancer. The CDR3 runs from the conserved cysteine through the conserved F or W. A D gene is named only where the DNA matches it firmly. Not every row has a clone size; where given, it reads once, few, many or a size class.

v_call: TRBV7-2; j_call: TRBJ2-5; d_call: NA; clone_size: NA; cdr3_nt: TGTGCCAGCAGCTTAGCAGGGGAGACCCAGTACTTC; cdr3_aa: CASSLAGETQYF
v_call: TRBV19; j_call: TRBJ2-1; d_call: NA; clone_size: NA; cdr3_nt: TGTGCCAGTAGGGTGACTTGGGGTTACAATGAGCAGTTCTTC; cdr3_aa: CASRVTWGYNEQFF
v_call: TRBV29-1; j_call: TRBJ1-2; d_call: TRBD1; clone_size: NA; cdr3_nt: TGCAGCGTACAGGGACAGGCGGCCTTATACACCTTC; cdr3_aa: CSVQGQAALYTF
v_call: TRBV4-3; j_call: TRBJ2-7; d_call: TRBD1; clone_size: NA; cdr3_nt: TGCGTCAGCAGCCAACGACAGGGGGCTTACGAGCAGTACTTC; cdr3_aa: CVSSQRQGAYEQYF
v_call: TRBV5-1; j_call: TRBJ2-2; d_call: NA; clone_size: NA; cdr3_nt: TGCGCCAGCACCGGACACGATCTCACCGGGGAGCTGTTTTTT; cdr3_aa: CASTGHDLTGELFF
v_call: TRBV7-2; j_call: TRBJ1-1; d_call: NA; clone_size: NA; cdr3_nt: TGTGCCAGCAGCGCAGAAAGGGGGGAGGCTTTCTTT; cdr3_aa: CASSAERGEAFF
v_call: TRBV20-1; j_call: TRBJ2-4; d_call: TRBD2; clone_size: NA; cdr3_nt: TGCAGTGCAGCAGATCGGACTAGAAGTGGCTTC; cdr3_aa: CSAADRTRSGF
v_call: TRBV9; j_call: TRBJ2-2; d_call: TRBD2; clone_size: once; cdr3_nt: TGTGCCAGCAGCGGAGGACGGGGGGAGGGTTACACCGGGGAGCTGTTTTTT; cdr3_aa: CASSGGRGEGYTGELFF
v_call: TRBV7-2; j_call: TRBJ2-4; d_call: NA; clone_size: NA; cdr3_nt: TGTGCCAGCAGCTTAAACTGGGGCCAAAACATTCAGTACTTC; cdr3_aa: CASSLNWGQNIQYF
v_call: TRBV5-4; j_call: TRBJ1-2; d_call: NA; clone_size: NA; cdr3_nt: TGTGCCAGCAGTTTTCTTCGGGGTAGGGAGGGCTACACCTTC; cdr3_aa: CASSFLRGREGYTF
v_call: TRBV6-6; j_call: TRBJ1-4; d_call: NA; clone_size: NA; cdr3_nt: TGTGCCAGCAAGCTAGAAGCGACTAATGAAAAACTGTTTTTT; cdr3_aa: CASKLEATNEKLFF
v_call: TRBV21-1; j_call: TRBJ2-4; d_call: NA; clone_size: NA; cdr3_nt: TGTGCCAGCAGCGAAAGAGGCGGGACAGGGGCAAGAAGTAGATTTCAGTACTTC; cdr3_aa: CASSERGGTGARSRFQYF
v_call: TRBV6-5; j_call: TRBJ1-1; d_call: NA; clone_size: NA; cdr3_nt: TGTGCCAGCAGTTTTCTCCCAACGGGGGCGGACACTGAAGCTTTCTTT; cdr3_aa: CASSFLPTGADTEAFF
v_call: TRBV7-3; j_call: TRBJ1-1; d_call: TRBD1; clone_size: NA; cdr3_nt: TGTGCCAGCAGCTTCTCAGGGGGGAGGGACACTGAAGCTTTCTTT; cdr3_aa: CASSFSGGRDTEAFF
v_call: TRBV7-2; j_call: TRBJ2-5; d_call: TRBD1; clone_size: NA; cdr3_nt: TGTGCCAGCAGCCAGACAGGGGTCGGTTCGGAGACCCAGTACTTC; cdr3_aa: CASSQTGVGSETQYF
v_call: TRBV7-3; j_call: TRBJ1-1; d_call: NA; clone_size: NA; cdr3_nt: TGTGCCAGCAGCTTAACGGGGAACACTGAAGCTTTCTTT; cdr3_aa: CASSLTGNTEAFF
v_call: TRBV30; j_call: TRBJ2-2; d_call: NA; clone_size: NA; cdr3_nt: TGTGCCTGGACCTTCGGACACGCGAACACCGGGGAGCTGTTTTTT; cdr3_aa: CAWTFGHANTGELFF
v_call: TRBV28; j_call: TRBJ1-1; d_call: NA; clone_size: NA; cdr3_nt: TGTGCCAGCAATTTTGGGGGGCGTTGGAACACTGAAGCTTTCTTT; cdr3_aa: CASNFGGRWNTEAFF
v_call: TRBV2; j_call: TRBJ1-4; d_call: NA; clone_size: NA; cdr3_nt: TGTGCCAGCAACGGGGTGGGCGAAAAACTGTTTTTT; cdr3_aa: CASNGVGEKLFF
v_call: TRBV9; j_call: TRBJ1-4; d_call: NA; clone_size: NA; cdr3_nt: TGTGCCAGCAGCGTATTCATCTATGAAAAACTGTTTTTT; cdr3_aa: CASSVFIYEKLFF
v_call: TRBV7-9; j_call: TRBJ2-2; d_call: NA; clone_size: NA; cdr3_nt: TGTGCCAGCAGCTTTAAGCGAGCCGGAGGAGGGAACACCGGGGAGCTGTTTTTT; cdr3_aa: CASSFKRAGGGNTGELFF
v_call: TRBV7-2; j_call: TRBJ1-2; d_call: NA; clone_size: once; cdr3_nt: TGTGCCAGCAGCTTATCTGGGGGCGGCTATGGCTACACCTTC; cdr3_aa: CASSLSGGGYGYTF
v_call: TRBV6-1; j_call: TRBJ2-7; d_call: NA; clone_size: NA; cdr3_nt: TGTGCCAGCAGTGTGGGTAGCGCGGACTCCTACGAGCAGTACTTC; cdr3_aa: CASSVGSADSYEQYF
v_call: TRBV28; j_call: TRBJ2-5; d_call: NA; clone_size: NA; cdr3_nt: TGTGCCAGCGCCGGCGCAGGTACAGTTACGACCCAGTACTTC; cdr3_aa: CASAGAGTVTTQYF
v_call: TRBV7-2; j_call: TRBJ1-5; d_call: NA; clone_size: NA; cdr3_nt: TGTGCCAGCACCCAGGGGCCAGGAGGCAATCAGCCCCAGCATTTT; cdr3_aa: CASTQGPGGNQPQHF
v_call: TRBV5-1; j_call: TRBJ1-1; d_call: NA; clone_size: NA; cdr3_nt: TGCGCCAGCAGCTCGTCCGGGTATGGTTGGGGGAACACTGAAGCTTTCTTT; cdr3_aa: CASSSSGYGWGNTEAFF
v_call: TRBV28; j_call: TRBJ2-6; d_call: NA; clone_size: NA; cdr3_nt: TGTGCCAGCGTCGGCAGGGGCCGCTCTGGGGCCAACGTCCTGACTTTC; cdr3_aa: CASVGRGRSGANVLTF
v_call: TRBV20-1; j_call: TRBJ2-1; d_call: NA; clone_size: NA; cdr3_nt: TGCAGTGCTAGGGGAAACAATGAGCAGTTCTTC; cdr3_aa: CSARGNNEQFF
v_call: TRBV30; j_call: TRBJ2-5; d_call: TRBD1; clone_size: NA; cdr3_nt: TGTGCCTGGAGTGCTAAAAAGACAGGGTTGGTCTTTCAAGAGACCCAGTACTTC; cdr3_aa: CAWSAKKTGLVFQETQYF
v_call: TRBV11-3; j_call: TRBJ2-7; d_call: TRBD2; clone_size: NA; cdr3_nt: TGTGCCAGCGGGGGGAGGGACGAGCAGTACTTC; cdr3_aa: CASGGRDEQYF
v_call: TRBV5-1; j_call: TRBJ2-2; d_call: TRBD2; clone_size: NA; cdr3_nt: TGCGCCAGCCGGGGACTAGCGGCCACCGGGGAGCTGTTTTTT; cdr3_aa: CASRGLAATGELFF
v_call: TRBV9; j_call: TRBJ1-2; d_call: NA; clone_size: NA; cdr3_nt: TGTGCCAGCAGCGTAGAACAGGTCAACTATGGCTACACCTTC; cdr3_aa: CASSVEQVNYGYTF
v_call: TRBV7-8; j_call: TRBJ2-4; d_call: NA; clone_size: NA; cdr3_nt: TGTGCCAGCAGCTTAGAACTAGCCAAAAACATTCAGTACTTC; cdr3_aa: CASSLELAKNIQYF
v_call: TRBV28; j_call: TRBJ1-2; d_call: NA; clone_size: NA; cdr3_nt: TGTGCCAGCGGGCAGGGCTATGGCTACACCTTC; cdr3_aa: CASGQGYGYTF
v_call: TRBV6-5; j_call: TRBJ1-4; d_call: NA; clone_size: NA; cdr3_nt: TGTGCCAGCAGTTACGGGCACCCAAGCACGGAAAAACTGTTTTTT; cdr3_aa: CASSYGHPSTEKLFF
v_call: TRBV5-1; j_call: TRBJ2-2; d_call: TRBD2; clone_size: NA; cdr3_nt: TGCGCCAGCAAAGAGACGGCGGGAGCGGAATTCGGGGAGCTGTTTTTT; cdr3_aa: CASKETAGAEFGELFF
v_call: TRBV7-3; j_call: TRBJ2-1; d_call: TRBD2; clone_size: NA; cdr3_nt: TGTGCCAGCAGCTTACGCGGCGGGAGGGCTGACAATGAGCAGTTCTTC; cdr3_aa: CASSLRGGRADNEQFF
v_call: TRBV19; j_call: TRBJ2-2; d_call: TRBD2; clone_size: NA; cdr3_nt: TGTGCCAGTAGTAGCGGGAGGACCCCCGGAGGCGGGGAGCTGTTTTTT; cdr3_aa: CASSSGRTPGGGELFF
v_call: TRBV10-1; j_call: TRBJ2-7; d_call: TRBD2; clone_size: few; cdr3_nt: TGCGCCAGCAGGACTAGCGAGCACTACGAGCAGTACTTC; cdr3_aa: CASRTSEHYEQYF
v_call: TRBV18; j_call: TRBJ2-7; d_call: NA; clone_size: once; cdr3_nt: TGTGCCAGCTCACCACGTGACAGGATTCACGAGCAGTACTTC; cdr3_aa: CASSPRDRIHEQYF
v_call: TRBV28; j_call: TRBJ2-7; d_call: TRBD1; clone_size: NA; cdr3_nt: TGTGCCAGCAGTTCCTCCGGGACAGTCCCCTACGAGCAGTACTTC; cdr3_aa: CASSSSGTVPYEQYF
v_call: TRBV7-8; j_call: TRBJ2-3; d_call: TRBD2; clone_size: NA; cdr3_nt: TGTGCCAGCAGCTCCCTTCGGACTAGCTCAGATACGCAGTATTTT; cdr3_aa: CASSSLRTSSDTQYF
v_call: TRBV20-1; j_call: TRBJ2-7; d_call: NA; clone_size: NA; cdr3_nt: TGCAGCACAAGCTCCTACGAGCAGTACTTC; cdr3_aa: CSTSSYEQYF
v_call: TRBV7-9; j_call: TRBJ2-1; d_call: TRBD2; clone_size: NA; cdr3_nt: TGTGCCAGCAGCGCAGGACTAGCGGGAGTCAATGAGCAGTTCTTC; cdr3_aa: CASSAGLAGVNEQFF
v_call: TRBV19; j_call: TRBJ2-6; d_call: NA; clone_size: NA; cdr3_nt: TGTGCCAGTAGCGCGCAACAGGGTGACTCTGGGGCCAACGTCCTGACTTTC; cdr3_aa: CASSAQQGDSGANVLTF
v_call: TRBV5-6; j_call: TRBJ2-7; d_call: NA; clone_size: NA; cdr3_nt: TGTGCCAGCAGCAGGACTTTCAGCTTGGACGAGCAGTACTTC; cdr3_aa: CASSRTFSLDEQYF
v_call: TRBV18; j_call: TRBJ2-3; d_call: TRBD2; clone_size: NA; cdr3_nt: TGTGCCAGCTCAATCTACCCGTCCTCGGGACTAGCGGGAGGGACAGATACGCAGTATTTT; cdr3_aa: CASSIYPSSGLAGGTDTQYF
v_call: TRBV7-2; j_call: TRBJ2-2; d_call: NA; clone_size: NA; cdr3_nt: TGTGCCAGCAGCCAGACTAGGGCCGGGGAGCTGTTTTTT; cdr3_aa: CASSQTRAGELFF
v_call: TRBV2; j_call: TRBJ1-4; d_call: TRBD1; clone_size: NA; cdr3_nt: TGTGCCAGCAGTAGACAGGGAATTTCTGAAAAACTGTTTTTT; cdr3_aa: CASSRQGISEKLFF
v_call: TRBV5-1; j_call: TRBJ1-2; d_call: NA; clone_size: NA; cdr3_nt: TGCGCCAGCAGCCTCGAAGCCCTCGGCTATGGCTACACCTTC; cdr3_aa: CASSLEALGYGYTF
v_call: TRBV28; j_call: TRBJ2-7; d_call: NA; clone_size: NA; cdr3_nt: TGTGCCAGCACCGGACGAACCTACGAGCAGTACTTC; cdr3_aa: CASTGRTYEQYF
v_call: TRBV19; j_call: TRBJ1-5; d_call: TRBD1; clone_size: once; cdr3_nt: TGTGCCAGTAGCCTCAGGGGGCCTAGCAATCAGCCCCAGCATTTT; cdr3_aa: CASSLRGPSNQPQHF
v_call: TRBV27; j_call: TRBJ2-2; d_call: NA; clone_size: NA; cdr3_nt: TGTGCCAGCAGTTGGACATCGAACACCGGGGAGCTGTTTTTT; cdr3_aa: CASSWTSNTGELFF